A selection of T cell receptor beta chains follows, all from one sample in a study of blood T cell repertoires in COVID-19. The repertoire was sequenced with immunoSEQ multiplex PCR; TCRdb's copy has only in-frame clones and lacks some. The table records approximately 400,000 clones, roughly 80% of them present only once. The sample was peripheral blood. Receptors originate from a human donor with acute or convalescent COVID-19. The donor label of this sample is uncertain. CDR3s include the opening cysteine and the closing phenylalanine or tryptophan.

>TRBV2
CASRGTSGYNEQFF
>TRBV28
CASRSPGQGSREQYF
>TRBV30
CAWSIWGGSNQPQHF
>TRBV28
CASSYTTYRTGSTDTQYF
>TRBV7-9
CASSPPPDRRYTDTQYF
>TRBV29-1
CSVKGQGTYGYTF
>TRBV11-2
CASSYLQTSGEQYF
>TRBV2
CASKKELGAFF
>TRBV2
CASSRTGGRWDTQYF
>TRBV9
CASRPGGGPYNEQFF
>TRBV27
CASGNKGQGNYGYTF
>TRBV19
CASSIILAGGYNEQFF
>TRBV5-1
CASSPSPTGELFF
>TRBV7-9
CASSLALGAEETQYF
>TRBV28
CASRGTVSSYEQYF
>TRBV19
CASSIGGRSPYEKLFF